Listed below are T cell receptor beta chains from one sample, sequenced in a study of shared clonotypes between healthy human individuals. The table came from immunoSEQ multiplex PCR; TCRdb's copy has only in-frame clones and leaves some out. The sample consists of about 330,000 clones, approximately 79% of them appearing once. The sequencing input was memory CD4+ T cells sorted from blood. Receptors originate from a man aged 30 to 39 in good health. Each CDR3 is given with its conserved first and last residue. The order of the fields is clone size, V gene, D gene, J gene, CDR3 DNA, CDR3 protein. The D gene is left open where the match is weak. Rows give clone size only sometimes, using once, few, many, or a class for an expanded clone.

-	TRBV6-5	-	TRBJ2-5	TGTGCCAGCAGCTCGATTGGGGAGACCCAGTACTTC	CASSSIGETQYF
-	TRBV4-3	-	TRBJ2-6	TGCGCCAGCAGCCAAGGGTTGGGGCCTGGGGCCAACGTCCTGACTTTC	CASSQGLGPGANVLTF
-	TRBV18	-	TRBJ2-6	TGTGCCAGCTCAGGCCGACGGACCTCCTCTGGGGCCAACGTCCTGACTTTC	CASSGRRTSSGANVLTF
-	TRBV2	TRBD1	TRBJ1-2	TGTGCCAGCATTACGACAGGGGCTTCTGGCTACACCTTC	CASITTGASGYTF
-	TRBV18	TRBD2	TRBJ2-1	TGTGCCAGCTCACGAAAAGGGAGGCTAGCGGGGGGCAATGAGCAGTTCTTC	CASSRKGRLAGGNEQFF
many	TRBV7-8	TRBD2	TRBJ2-7	TGTGCCAGCACCAACCCTTTGGCGGGAGTTTGGGAGCAGTACTTC	CASTNPLAGVWEQYF
-	TRBV11-2	TRBD2	TRBJ2-4	TGTGCCAGCAGCTCCCCCCGGGGACGACTAGCGGGAGGAAAAAACATTCAGTACTTC	CASSSPRGRLAGGKNIQYF
few	TRBV16	-	TRBJ2-7	TGTGCCAGCAGCCGGGACGGCTACGAGCAGTACTTC	CASSRDGYEQYF
-	TRBV28	TRBD1	TRBJ1-2	TGTGCCAGCACCGGGAGGAGGGACAACAGGGGACGGGGCTATGGCTACACCTTC	CASTGRRDNRGRGYGYTF
-	TRBV7-9	-	TRBJ1-4	TGTGCCAGCAGCTTAGAGGGGGCAACTAATGAAAAACTGTTTTTT	CASSLEGATNEKLFF
-	TRBV28	TRBD1	TRBJ2-5	TGTGCCAGCAGTTTTGGGACAGGGATACAAGAGACCCAGTACTTC	CASSFGTGIQETQYF
-	TRBV7-8	-	TRBJ2-1	TGTGCCAGCAGCTCACATACGCCTGGGGACCGAATGATGCAGTTCTTC	CASSSHTPGDRMMQFF
few	TRBV18	TRBD2	TRBJ2-7	TGTGCCAGCTCACCCGGACTAGCGGGAAGCTACGAGCAGTACTTC	CASSPGLAGSYEQYF
-	TRBV5-4	-	TRBJ2-2	TGTGCCAGCACCCTCAGTGGGGCTTCGAACACCGGGGAGCTGTTTTTT	CASTLSGASNTGELFF
once	TRBV7-2	TRBD1	TRBJ1-5	TGTGCCAGCAGCTTAGCGCGGGGACAGGGGGCTCAGCCCCAGCATTTT	CASSLARGQGAQPQHF
-	TRBV29-1	-	TRBJ1-3	TGCAGCGTTGGGGGCCAGGCAGCTGGAAACACCATATATTTT	CSVGGQAAGNTIYF